Below are 18 T cell receptor beta chains sequenced from a single sample in a study of blood T cell repertoires in COVID-19. This table comes from immunoSEQ multiplex PCR, and its TCRdb copy is limited to in-frame clones, with some not included. The data show about 320,000 clones, around 90% seen once. Material for sequencing was PBMCs or T cells enriched from blood (not recorded which). The receptors come from a man in his 60s who had recovered from COVID-19.

The gene calls are TRBV20-1 and TRBJ1-1; D not certain. Trimming took 3 bases from V and 7 from J, leaving 15 bases between them. Germline CDR1 is DFQATT and CDR2 is SNEGSKA (reference sequence). The CDR3 runs to 13 residues. The CDR3 here is CSASLPGGLEAFF. CDR3 nucleotide sequence: TGCAGTGCTAGTCTCCCGGGAGGCCTTGAAGCTTTCTTT.

The rearrangement uses TRBV11-2 and TRBJ2-1; D unresolved. Between the trimmed V and J ends, which lost 7 bases and 5 bases, there was a span of 15 bases. The CDR3 totals 14 residues. Per the germline V gene, CDR1 is SGHAT and CDR2 is FQNNGV. In DNA form, the CDR3 reads TGTGCCAGCACCTTCCGCTTACTTGACAATGAGCAGTTCTTC. Its translation: CASTFRLLDNEQFF.

The DNA of the CDR3 is TGTGCCAGCAGCCCAGGGGGCGCCTCCTATGGCTACACCTTC. It specifies CASSPGGASYGYTF. The rearrangement joins TRBV28 to TRBJ1-2; TRBD1 aligns across 8 bases. The V segment lost 6 bases and the J segment 4 bases; nucleotides outside the gene matches: 7. Per the germline V gene, CDR1 is MDHEN and CDR2 is SYDVKM. The CDR3 totals 14 residues.

This clone was seen once. V and J are TRBV9 and TRBJ1-2, with D possibly TRBD1 on 6 matching bases. Germline CDR1 reads SGDLS; CDR2 reads YYNGEE. Trimming left V 0 bases short and J 4 bases short, with 10 bases between. The CDR3 length is 14 residues. The DNA of the CDR3 is TGTGCCAGCAGCGTAGATGGGGGCCCCTATGGCTACACCTTC. This gives the protein CASSVDGGPYGYTF.

The V and J genes are TRBV7-2 and TRBJ2-2; D remains ambiguous. This CDR3 contains 13 residues. Germline CDR1 is SGHTA and CDR2 is FQGNSA. With 5 bases removed from V and 4 bases from J, the gap between germline ends came to 8 bases. The CDR3 DNA follows: TGTGCCAGCAGCACGTCAGGCACCGGGGAGCTGTTTTTT. Encoded protein: CASSTSGTGELFF.

V usage is TRBV4-2 and J usage is TRBJ2-7; 9 bases map to TRBD2. Trimming removed 4 bases from V and 0 bases from J; junction bases left unmatched: 10. Germline values: CDR1 LGHNA, CDR2 YNFKEQ. This CDR3 contains 17 residues. CDR3 region: CASSLIAGEDNSYEQYF. CDR3 nucleotides: TGTGCCAGCAGCCTAATAGCGGGAGAGGACAACTCCTACGAGCAGTACTTC.

This clone has a single count. V and J are TRBV5-1 and TRBJ1-1; 7 bases line up with TRBD1. The CDR3 has 14 residues. Germline V gene data show CDR1 as SGHRS and CDR2 as YFSETQ. Trimming cost V 3 bases and J 4 bases; bases outside gene matches: 6. CDR3 nucleotide sequence: TGCGCCAGCAGCTCGGTACAGGGGCGCACTGAAGCTTTCTTT. Translated: CASSSVQGRTEAFF. The full variable domain, with the rest looked up from reference TRBV5-1 and TRBJ1-1, is KAGVTQTPRYLIKTRGQQVTLSCSPISGHRSVSWYQQTPGQGLQFLFEYFSETQRNKGNFPGRFSGRQFSNSRSEMNVSTLELGDSALYLCASSSVQGRTEAFFGQGTRLTVV.

A remark on this clone: One junction end does not reproduce the germline sequence, and a read error may be involved. The V and J genes are TRBV5-8 and TRBJ2-7, with 9 positions matching TRBD1. Germline values: CDR1 SGHTS, CDR2 YDEGEE. CDR3 length equals 14 residues. DNA of the CDR3: TGTGCCAGCAGTTTGGACAGGGGTCAGGACGAGCAGTACTTC. Protein: CASSLDRGQDEQYF.

CDR3 in DNA: TGTGCCAGCAGTTTATTTCGGGGGACAGATACGCAGTATTTT. Its protein product is CASSLFRGTDTQYF. The chain links TRBV28 to TRBJ2-3; tentative D call: TRBD2 (6 bases). The CDR3 has 14 residues. The germline gives CDR1 MDHEN, CDR2 SYDVKM. Trimming shortened V by 1 base and J by 3 bases, and 8 bases separated the two germline ends.

The chain uses TRBV7-2 and TRBJ2-1; the match to TRBD2 covers 8 bases. J gave up 0 bases and V 9 bases, and 7 bases lay outside the gene matches. CDR1 and CDR2 (germline): SGHTA, FQGNSA. The CDR3 has 15 amino acids. The CDR3, as DNA: TGTGCCAGTGCAACCGGGACTAGCTCCTACAATGAGCAGTTCTTC. Residues: CASATGTSSYNEQFF.

With respect to this clone: The sample holds other DNA sequences that translate to the same CDR3. J is TRBJ2-7 and V is TRBV6-5; 7 bases agree with TRBD1. This CDR3 contains 15 residues. Germline V gene lookup returns CDR1 MNHEY and CDR2 SVGAGI. Germline trimming cut 0 bases from V and 1 base from J; bases unmatched to any gene: 3. The CDR3 nucleotides are TGTGCCAGCAGTTACTCTTCCAGGGGGTCCTACGAGCAGTACTTC. Its translation is CASSYSSRGSYEQYF.

This clone was seen only a few times. The chain links TRBV4-1 to TRBJ2-2; 8 bases map to TRBD1. V shed 1 base, J shed 1 base, and the junction held 8 bases outside the gene matches. Germline CDR1 reads MGHRA; CDR2 reads YSYEKL. The CDR3 has 18 residues. The CDR3 DNA follows: TGCGCCAGCAGCCAAGTACCACTCGGGACAGGGAACACCGGGGAGCTGTTTTTT. Its protein product is CASSQVPLGTGNTGELFF.

The chain is built from TRBV7-9 and TRBJ1-1; D is uncertain. Trimming removed 5 bases from V and 5 bases from J, with 18 bases in between. The CDR3 is made up of 15 amino acids. Germline lookup yields CDR1 SEHNR and CDR2 FQNEAQ (reference sequence). Written as DNA, the CDR3 is TGTGCCAGCAGCCTAGACGGCCCCCCGAGGACTGAAGCTTTCTTT. Residues: CASSLDGPPRTEAFF. Complete variable domain (other parts from reference TRBV7-9 and TRBJ1-1): DTGVSQNPRHKITKRGQNVTFRCDPISEHNRLYWYRQTLGQGPEFLTYFQNEAQLEKSRLLSDRFSAERPKGSFSTLEIQRTEQGDSAMYLCASSLDGPPRTEAFFGQGTRLTVV.

The chain is built from TRBV28 and TRBJ2-5; D may be TRBD2 (6 bases). The CDR3 totals 16 residues. V lost 6 bases and J lost 7, with 24 bases in between. Germline V lookup: CDR1 MDHEN, CDR2 SYDVKM. The CDR3 protein is CASSPAAGRSSVTQYF. DNA for the CDR3: TGTGCCAGCAGCCCCGCCGCGGGGCGCAGTTCCGTGACCCAGTACTTC.

The V and J genes are TRBV12-3 or TRBV12-4 and TRBJ1-5; no firm D call. The CDR3 length is 13 residues. Trimming removed 1 base from V and 11 bases from J, with 12 bases in between. The CDR3 protein is CASSLVQITAQHF. CDR3 nucleotide sequence: TGTGCCAGCAGTTTAGTACAGATCACGGCCCAGCATTTT.

The CDR3 loop reads CASSLRGENEKLFF. In nucleotides, the CDR3 is TGCGCCAGCAGCTTACGGGGGGAGAATGAAAAACTGTTTTTT. The chain recombines TRBV5-1 with TRBJ1-4; D perhaps matches TRBD1 (5 bases). Germline loops: CDR1 SGHRS, CDR2 YFSETQ. Trimming stripped 2 bases from V and 5 bases from J, with 10 bases between. The CDR3 totals 14 residues.

J is TRBJ2-2 and V is TRBV2; 13 nucleotides agree with TRBD2. The CDR3 is 17 amino acids. Germline-derived CDR1 and CDR2 are SNHLY and FYNNEI. The ends lost 6 bases at V and 7 bases at J; junction bases unmatched: 11. The CDR3, as DNA: TGTGCCAGCAGCCCCAAACTAGCGGGAGGGTTCGGCGGGGAGCTGTTTTTT. It codes for CASSPKLAGGFGGELFF. Variable domain in full (rest from reference TRBV2 and TRBJ2-2): EPEVTQTPSHQVTQMGQEVILRCVPISNHLYFYWYRQILGQKVEFLVSFYNNEISEKSEIFDDQFSVERPDGSNFTLKIRSTKLEDSAMYFCASSPKLAGGFGGELFFGEGSRLTVL.

The J gene is TRBJ2-3, the V gene TRBV13; possibly TRBD2 for D (6 bases). V lost 5 bases and J 0 bases, leaving 21 bases between the germline ends. The CDR3 contains 18 residues. Germline V gives CDR1 PRHDT, CDR2 FYEKMQ (reference sequence). The DNA for the CDR3 is TGTGCCAGCAGCCCCCGATGGGAGTGGGGGACTAGCACAGATACGCAGTATTTT. Protein product: CASSPRWEWGTSTDTQYF.